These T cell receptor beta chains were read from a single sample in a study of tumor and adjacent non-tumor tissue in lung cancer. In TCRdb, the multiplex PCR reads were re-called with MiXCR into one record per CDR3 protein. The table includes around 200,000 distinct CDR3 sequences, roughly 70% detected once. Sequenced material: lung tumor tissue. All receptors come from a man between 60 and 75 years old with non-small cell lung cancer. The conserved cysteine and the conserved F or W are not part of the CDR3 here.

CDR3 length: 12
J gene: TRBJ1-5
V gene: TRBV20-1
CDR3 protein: NATPVDSNQPQH

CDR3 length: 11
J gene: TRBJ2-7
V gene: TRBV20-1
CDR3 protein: SAGALGSYEQY

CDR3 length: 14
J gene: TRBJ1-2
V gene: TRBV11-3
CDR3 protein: ASNSPTSGANYGCT

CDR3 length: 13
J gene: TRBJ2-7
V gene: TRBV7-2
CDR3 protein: ASSSEIDPGYEQY

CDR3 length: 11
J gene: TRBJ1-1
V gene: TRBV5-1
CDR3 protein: ASSSLMNTEAF

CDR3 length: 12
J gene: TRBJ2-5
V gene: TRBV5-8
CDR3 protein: ASSLESVKETQY

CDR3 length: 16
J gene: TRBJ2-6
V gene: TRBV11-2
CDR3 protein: ASSLTSGEATGANVLT

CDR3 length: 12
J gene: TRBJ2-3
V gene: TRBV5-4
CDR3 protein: ASSLGGPTDTQY

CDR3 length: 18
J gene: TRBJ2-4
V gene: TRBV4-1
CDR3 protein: ASSQDPGLARSQAKNIQY

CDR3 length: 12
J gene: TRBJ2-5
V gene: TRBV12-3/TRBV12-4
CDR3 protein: ASSLKGLVRAQY

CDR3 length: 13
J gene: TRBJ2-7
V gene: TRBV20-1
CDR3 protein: TARDFGRSSYEQY

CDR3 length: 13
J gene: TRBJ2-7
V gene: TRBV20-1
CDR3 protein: SAFLAGGGFYEQY

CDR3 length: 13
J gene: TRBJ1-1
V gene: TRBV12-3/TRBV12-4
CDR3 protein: ASSPPGRVGAEAF

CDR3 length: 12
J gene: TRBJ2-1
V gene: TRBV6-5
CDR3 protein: ASSYSAGRQGQF

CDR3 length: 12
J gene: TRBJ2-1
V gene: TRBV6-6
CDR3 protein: NSTGTTKHNEQF

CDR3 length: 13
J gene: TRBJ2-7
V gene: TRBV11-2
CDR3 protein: ASSLQGWDGDEQY

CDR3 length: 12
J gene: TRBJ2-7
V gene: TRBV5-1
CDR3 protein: ASIANLVGYEQY

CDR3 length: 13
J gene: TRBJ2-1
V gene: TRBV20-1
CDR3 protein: SAQYPGIGGNEQF

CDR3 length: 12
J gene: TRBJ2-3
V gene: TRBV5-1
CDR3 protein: ASGLGLATDTQY

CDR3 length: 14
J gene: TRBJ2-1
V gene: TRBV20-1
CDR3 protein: GARRSSSGRASEQF

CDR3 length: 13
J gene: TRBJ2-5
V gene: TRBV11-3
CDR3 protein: ASSLGRLGQESQY

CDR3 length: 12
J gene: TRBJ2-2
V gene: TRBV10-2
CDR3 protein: AGSDRVGIGELF

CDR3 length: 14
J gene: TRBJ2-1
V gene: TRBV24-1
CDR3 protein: ATSDPLAGGHNEQF

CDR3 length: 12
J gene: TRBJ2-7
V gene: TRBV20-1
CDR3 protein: SARVGGKSYEQY

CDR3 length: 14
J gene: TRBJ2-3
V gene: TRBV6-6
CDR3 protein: VSSSGTGRRTDTQY

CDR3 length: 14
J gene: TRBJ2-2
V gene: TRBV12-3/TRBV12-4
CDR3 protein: ASSVIGQPNTEELF

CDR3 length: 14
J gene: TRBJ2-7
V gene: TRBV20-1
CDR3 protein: SARDERQGASYEQC

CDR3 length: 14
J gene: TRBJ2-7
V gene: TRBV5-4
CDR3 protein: ASCLGGTSAAYEQY

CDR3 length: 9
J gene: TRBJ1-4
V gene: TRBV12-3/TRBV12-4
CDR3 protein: ASSSGPKLF

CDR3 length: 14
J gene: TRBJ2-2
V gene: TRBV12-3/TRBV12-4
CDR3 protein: ASSPRTGGTPWELF

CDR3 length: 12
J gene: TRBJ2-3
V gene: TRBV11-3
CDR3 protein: ASSFACLADTQY

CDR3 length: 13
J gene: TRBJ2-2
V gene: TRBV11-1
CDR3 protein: ASSFKRQGTEELF

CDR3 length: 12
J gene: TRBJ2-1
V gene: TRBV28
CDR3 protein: TSSLAGALNEQF

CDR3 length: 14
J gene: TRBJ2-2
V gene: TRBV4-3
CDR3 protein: TSSQEFRMNTGELF

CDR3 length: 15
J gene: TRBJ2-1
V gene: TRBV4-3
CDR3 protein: ASSHDPEGGIRNEQF

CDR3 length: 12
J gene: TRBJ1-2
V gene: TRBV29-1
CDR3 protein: SVGDDRGGYDYT

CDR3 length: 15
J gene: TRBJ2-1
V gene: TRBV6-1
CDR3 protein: ASSPAVVTSRYNEQF

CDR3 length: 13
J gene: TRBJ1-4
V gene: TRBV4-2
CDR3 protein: TSSQAGVRGERLF

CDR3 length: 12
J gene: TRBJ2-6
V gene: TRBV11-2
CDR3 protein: VSSPFSGANVLT

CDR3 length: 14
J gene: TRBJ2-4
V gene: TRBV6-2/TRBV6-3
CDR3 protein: ASRGLPEHSKNIQY

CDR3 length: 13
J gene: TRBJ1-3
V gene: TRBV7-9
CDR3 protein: ASSLTQGAGNTIY

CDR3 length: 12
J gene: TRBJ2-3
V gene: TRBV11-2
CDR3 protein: AGGLISSADTLY

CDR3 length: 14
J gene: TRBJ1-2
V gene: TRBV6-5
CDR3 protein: ASRPRILVPNYGYT

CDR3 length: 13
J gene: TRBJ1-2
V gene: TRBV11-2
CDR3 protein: ASSSLGGGTFGYT

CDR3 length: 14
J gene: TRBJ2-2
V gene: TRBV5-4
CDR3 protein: ASSLGGQGTTGELF

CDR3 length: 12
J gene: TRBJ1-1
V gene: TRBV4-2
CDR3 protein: ASSQDRMNTEAF

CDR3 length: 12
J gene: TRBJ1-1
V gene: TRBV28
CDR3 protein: ASSLMGGSTEAF

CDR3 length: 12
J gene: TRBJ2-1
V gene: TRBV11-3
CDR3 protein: ASSSSRTVGEQF

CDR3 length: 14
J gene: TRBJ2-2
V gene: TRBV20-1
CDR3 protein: TAREGMGGYTGELF

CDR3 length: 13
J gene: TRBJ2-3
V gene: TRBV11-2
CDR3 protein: ASSLVLAVTDTQY

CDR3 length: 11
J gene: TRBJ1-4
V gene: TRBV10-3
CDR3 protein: AISRERDEKLF

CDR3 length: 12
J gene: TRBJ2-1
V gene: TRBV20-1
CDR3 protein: SVRLGGCNNEQF

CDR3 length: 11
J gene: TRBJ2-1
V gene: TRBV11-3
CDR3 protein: ANSSNGYNEQF